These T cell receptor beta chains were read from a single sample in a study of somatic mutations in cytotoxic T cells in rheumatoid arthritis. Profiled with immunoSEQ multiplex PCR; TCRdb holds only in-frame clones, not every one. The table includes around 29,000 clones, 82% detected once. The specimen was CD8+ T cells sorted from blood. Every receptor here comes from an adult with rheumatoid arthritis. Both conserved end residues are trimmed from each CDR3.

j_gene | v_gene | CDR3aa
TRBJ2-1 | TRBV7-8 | ASSYGQNEQF
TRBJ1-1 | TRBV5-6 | ASSWDRVNTEAF
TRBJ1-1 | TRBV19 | ASSILGPDYTEAF
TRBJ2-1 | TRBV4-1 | ASSLGPQPDEQF
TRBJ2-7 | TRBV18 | ASSPGSGTALNAYEQY
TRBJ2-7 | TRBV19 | ASSTGRSLEQY
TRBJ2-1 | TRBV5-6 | ASSFNNEQF
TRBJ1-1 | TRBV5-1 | ASSLHGLEAF
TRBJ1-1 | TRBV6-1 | ASRFGGHTEAF
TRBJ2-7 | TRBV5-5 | ASSLSQEGWEQY
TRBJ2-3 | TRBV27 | ATSGGEGTDTQY
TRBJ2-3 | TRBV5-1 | ASSVRAWGTDTQY
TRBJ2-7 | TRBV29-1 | SVDGETSSYEQY
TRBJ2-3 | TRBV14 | ASSQDRERGDTQY
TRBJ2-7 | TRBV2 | ASSDETSYEQY
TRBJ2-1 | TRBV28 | ASSLAGGEQF
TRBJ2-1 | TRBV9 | ASSVGGGNEQF
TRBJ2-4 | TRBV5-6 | ASSRGVRDSIQY
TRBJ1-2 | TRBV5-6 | ASSLHERVRGYT
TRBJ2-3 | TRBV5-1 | ASSRAGGTDTQY
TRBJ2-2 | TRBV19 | ASSPSPAGEGTGELF
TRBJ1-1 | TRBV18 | ASSQGGTEAF
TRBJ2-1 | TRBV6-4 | ASSDSAGGNEQF
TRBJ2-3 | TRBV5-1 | ASSLLGLAGDGTDTQY
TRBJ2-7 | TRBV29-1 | SVEDGGLQKLEQY